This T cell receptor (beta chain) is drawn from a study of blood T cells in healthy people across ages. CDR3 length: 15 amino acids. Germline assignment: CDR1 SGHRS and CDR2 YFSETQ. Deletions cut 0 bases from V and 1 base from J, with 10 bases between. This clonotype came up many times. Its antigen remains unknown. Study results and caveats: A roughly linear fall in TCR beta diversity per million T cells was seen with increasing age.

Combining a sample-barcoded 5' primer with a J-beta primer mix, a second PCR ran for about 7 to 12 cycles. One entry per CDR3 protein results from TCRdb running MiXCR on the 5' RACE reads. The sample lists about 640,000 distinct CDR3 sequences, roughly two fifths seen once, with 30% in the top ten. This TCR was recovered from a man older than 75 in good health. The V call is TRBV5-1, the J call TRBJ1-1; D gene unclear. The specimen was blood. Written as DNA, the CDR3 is TGCGCCAGCAGCTTGGACGGGGTCCCGAACACTGAAGCTTTCTTT. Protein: CASSLDGVPNTEAFF. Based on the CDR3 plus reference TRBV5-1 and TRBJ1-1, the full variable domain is KAGVTQTPRYLIKTRGQQVTLSCSPISGHRSVSWYQQTPGQGLQFLFEYFSETQRNKGNFPGRFSGRQFSNSRSEMNVSTLELGDSALYLCASSLDGVPNTEAFFGQGTRLTVV.